This T cell receptor beta chain is drawn from a study of molecular identifiers for immune sequencing clone quantification. This clonotype has more than one count but fewer than ten. Between the trimmed V and J ends, which lost 3 bases and 0 bases, there was a span of 9 bases. CDR1 and CDR2 (germline): LGHDT, YNNKEL (reference sequence). The CDR3 spans 14 residues. Methods described previously, with TCR primers listed, were used for bulk TCR libraries. TCRdb recomputed calls from the PCR reads with MiXCR, one row per CDR3 protein. The repertoire holds approximately 320,000 distinct CDR3 sequences, with about a quarter as singletons.

The clonotype was recovered from a human donor in good health. Some libraries in this study had Jurkat cell RNA spiked in. V usage is TRBV3-1 and J usage is TRBJ2-7; D may be TRBD1 (5 bases). The sequencing input was naive CD8+ T cells from blood, with Jurkat cell RNA spiked in. Documented subset: FACS-sorted CD8+CD4-CCR7+CD45RA+ naive T cells. The CDR3 region is CASSHGHSSYEQYF. The CDR3 DNA reads TGTGCCAGCAGCCACGGACACAGCTCCTACGAGCAGTACTTC.